This is a list of T cell receptor beta chains from one sample in a study of a mutant IDH1 vaccine in newly diagnosed glioma. Their specific antigens are unknown. Sequenced by immunoSEQ multiplex PCR; TCRdb stores in-frame clones only, minus some. The sample lists approximately 58,000 clones, roughly four fifths occurring once. The material was PBMCs, obtained from a glioma patient whose treatment included an IDH1 peptide vaccine. The receptor set was obtained from a man aged 30-40 years with glioma. Both conserved end residues are trimmed from each CDR3. Size is omitted from some rows. Given values are once, few, many or a class for expanded clones.

NA | TRBV7-9 | 12 | ASSSAGSPLEQY
NA | TRBV6-1 | 13 | ATSEVGQGVSPLH
NA | TRBV2 | 12 | ASSEKRENEKLF
NA | TRBV19 | 12 | ASSIWGQGYGYT
NA | TRBV5-1 | 12 | ASTPGTGNTEAF
NA | TRBV5-5 | 12 | ASSPFYSNQPQH
NA | TRBV7-9 | 13 | ASSLGGQGYREQY
NA | TRBV11-2 | 11 | ASSSGLNTEAF
NA | TRBV14 | 11 | ASSHPGPYEQY
NA | TRBV5-1 | 12 | ASSLGQESGELF
NA | TRBV15 | 15 | ATSRPPSGTAKETQY
NA | TRBV10-3 | 14 | AISRTGDATNEKLF
NA | TRBV19 | 11 | ASSIVGATEAF
once | TRBV5-5 | 13 | ASSPGAGKSYEQY
NA | TRBV11-2 | 10 | ASSAVNQPQH
once | TRBV7-9 | 10 | ASSLESYEQY
NA | TRBV5-1 | 12 | ASSLAESGLAAF
NA | TRBV30 | 11 | AWSVREYNEQF
NA | TRBV7-9 | 11 | ASSLGRNYGYT
NA | TRBV29-1 | 10 | SVERSGYEQY
NA | TRBV7-8 | 9 | ASSQGLEAF
once | TRBV7-9 | 13 | ASSLVGQPQETQY
NA | TRBV30 | 13 | AWSYLDRSSYEQY
NA | TRBV30 | 10 | AWGRGNTEAF
once | TRBV5-1 | 17 | ASSIGMGGGLATNEKLF
NA | TRBV7-6 | 14 | ASSSTGGVAYNEQF
NA | TRBV29-1 | 11 | SVAGSPAEKLF
NA | TRBV5-1 | 15 | ASQARAVGQARETQY